The source of this T cell receptor beta chain is a study of beta chain features in type 1 diabetes. After removal of 8 bases from V and 10 bases from J, the junction contained 14 bases not matched to a gene. The CDR3 spans 15 residues. Germline V gene data show CDR1 as SNHLY and CDR2 as FYNNEI. In this sample, this clone turned up a few times. Every bit of the isolated RNA underwent reverse transcription, so sequencing read expressed TCRB transcripts. Assay: immunoSEQ multiplex PCR; the TCRdb copy retains only in-frame clones and omits some. The sample lists 810,000 or so clones; around a sixth were seen once.

The chain couples TRBV2 to TRBJ1-1; 12 positions agree with TRBD1. The receptor was derived from a woman aged 18-29 years in good health. The sequencing sample was made of naive CD4+ T cells from blood. CDR3 nucleotide sequence: TGTGCCAGCGCGCTTCCGGGACAGGGGGCCCCGGGAGCTTTCTTT. Encoded protein: CASALPGQGAPGAFF.